The clone carrying this T cell receptor (beta chain) was detected only a few times. Its antigen is currently unknown. The junction shows a germline mismatch at one end, possibly a read error. The record originates from a study of T cells in Graves' hyperthyroidism and ophthalmopathy. The study, taken as a whole, reports: Ophthalmopathy cases were set apart from stable hyperthyroidism by a 13 V-J model. Ophthalmopathy got predicted by the model a median around 6.8 months before its onset.

Amplified TCR beta CDR3 regions came from RNA transcripts. The study used the HTBI primer set for a first-round RT-PCR of the TCR CDR3. TCRdb re-derived calls from the multiplex PCR reads in MiXCR, one entry per CDR3 protein. The sample shows fewer than 250,000 distinct CDR3 sequences, around 15% of them seen only once. The sequence was obtained from a woman in her late teens or twenties with Graves' ophthalmopathy. The sequenced material came from blood.

The CDR3 protein is CASSIRTAYDYTF. DNA of the CDR3: TGTGCCAGTAGTATCCGGACAGCTTATGACTACACCTTC. The chain employs TRBV19 and TRBJ1-2, with D perhaps TRBD1 (6 bases). In germline, CDR1 is LNHDA, CDR2 SQIVND (reference sequence). There are 13 residues in the CDR3.